One and the same sample provided the 24 T cell receptor beta chains below, sequenced in a study of siplizumab effects on memory and regulatory T cells. TCRdb keeps only in-frame clones here, not all; method: immunoSEQ multiplex PCR. Of more than 95,000 clones in the sample, nearly 95% were seen once. The sample comprised Tregs sorted from blood. The receptors derive from a human donor in good health.

This clone was found once. The rearrangement uses TRBV6-6 and TRBJ2-3; tentative D call: TRBD1 (5 bases). Germline V lookup: CDR1 MNHNY, CDR2 SVGAGI (reference sequence). Trimming pared 6 bases from V and 2 bases from J, leaving 15 bases between. This CDR3 contains 15 residues. CDR3 in amino acids: CASSIRVGVTDTQYF. Written as DNA, the CDR3 is TGTGCCAGCAGCATCCGGGTAGGGGTCACAGATACGCAGTATTTT.

The V call is TRBV19, the J call TRBJ1-5, with 8 positions matching TRBD1. This CDR3 has 13 amino acids. The V segment lost 3 bases and the J segment 9 bases; nucleotides outside the gene matches: 4. Germline CDR1 and CDR2: LNHDA and SQIVND (reference sequence). CDR3 region: CASSMPGGAPQHF. The CDR3 DNA reads TGTGCCAGTAGTATGCCAGGGGGCGCGCCCCAGCATTTT.

The chain is built from TRBV19 and TRBJ2-5, with D possibly TRBD1 on 6 matching bases. The germline V and J ends were trimmed by 4 bases and 5 bases, with 14 bases remaining between them. Germline values: CDR1 LNHDA, CDR2 SQIVND (reference sequence). The CDR3 sequence is 14 residues long. CDR3 sequence: CASSTLQGTETQYF. In DNA form, the CDR3 reads TGTGCCAGTAGTACGCTTCAGGGGACGGAGACCCAGTACTTC.

In DNA, the CDR3 is TGTGCCAGCTCACCAGAGGGGAACACTGAAGCTTTCTTT. Translated, it gives CASSPEGNTEAFF. This sequence joins TRBV18 and TRBJ1-1; D is ambiguous. Trimming left V 2 bases short and J 1 base short, with 5 bases between. The length of the CDR3 is 13 residues. The germline V gene encodes CDR1 KGHSH and CDR2 LQKENI.

The chain links TRBV19 to TRBJ2-1; tentative D call: TRBD2 (5 bases). CDR1 LNHDA and CDR2 SQIVND come from the germline V gene (reference sequence). V lost 2 bases and J lost 7, with 15 bases in between. There are 15 residues in the CDR3. CDR3 coding DNA: TGTGCCAGTAGTATAACGTTGGGAGAGTGGAATGAGCAGTTCTTC. This encodes CASSITLGEWNEQFF.

The rearrangement uses TRBV9 and TRBJ2-1; 10 bases fit TRBD1. The V gene's germline CDR1 is SGDLS and CDR2 YYNGEE. The V and J ends lost 4 bases and 8 bases, in that order; junction bases with no gene match: 12. The CDR3 contains 16 residues. CDR3 bases: TGTGCCAGCAGCCTATCGACAGGGGGCGTCCGAGATGAGCAGTTCTTC. It yields the protein CASSLSTGGVRDEQFF.

The chain combines TRBV7-8 with TRBJ2-7; D assignment may be TRBD1 or TRBD2 (6 bases each). This CDR3 has 14 amino acids. Germline assignment: CDR1 SGHVS and CDR2 FQNEAQ. The V end lost 4 bases, the J end lost 6 bases, and 16 bases lay between the germline ends. The chain's CDR3 is CASSSVGAGGEQYF. As DNA, the CDR3 is TGTGCCAGCAGCTCCGTGGGGGCCGGGGGCGAGCAGTACTTC.

This chain links TRBV19 with TRBJ1-1, with D hard to call. Between the trimmed V and J ends, which lost 3 bases and 0 bases, there was a span of 11 bases. This CDR3 spans 15 amino acids. CDR1 LNHDA and CDR2 SQIVND come from the germline V gene (reference sequence). CDR3 region: CASSIFPEMNTEAFF. Here the CDR3 DNA reads TGTGCCAGTAGTATTTTTCCCGAAATGAACACTGAAGCTTTCTTT.

V and J are TRBV27 and TRBJ1-6; no firm D call. The CDR3 is made up of 16 amino acids. Germline assignment: CDR1 MNHEY and CDR2 SMNVEV (reference sequence). V shed 7 bases and J shed 0 bases, with 13 bases lying between them. This CDR3 is CASTSPLPSYNSPLHF. The CDR3 DNA reads as TGTGCCAGCACCTCCCCTCTTCCCTCCTATAATTCACCCCTCCACTTT.

The chain uses TRBV7-9 and TRBJ2-2; TRBD1 matches 10 bases. Per germline, CDR1 SEHNR and CDR2 FQNEAQ (reference sequence). The J segment lost 6 bases and the V segment lost 5 bases, leaving 6 bases of the junction unmatched. The CDR3 consists of 15 residues. The CDR3 DNA sequence: TGTGCCAGCAGCCGCTGGACAGGGGGGGCCGGGGAGCTGTTTTTT. This translates into CASSRWTGGAGELFF.

This chain connects TRBV11-3 to TRBJ2-3; 7 bases align to TRBD2. Germline trimming cut 1 base from V and 1 base from J; bases unmatched to any gene: 2. This CDR3 comprises 15 residues. CDR1 is SGHNT, CDR2 YENEEA, per germline. In DNA form, the CDR3 reads TGTGCCAGCAGCTTAGCCCTAGCGGGCACAGATACGCAGTATTTT. Its translation is CASSLALAGTDTQYF.

There are a few counts of this clone. V usage is TRBV30 and J usage is TRBJ1-5; no clear D gene. In germline, CDR1 is GTSNPN, CDR2 SVGIG (reference sequence). This CDR3 spans 13 amino acids. With 2 bases removed from V and 0 bases from J, the gap between germline ends came to 5 bases. The CDR3 nucleotides are TGTGCCTGGAGTCGTTATAGCAATCAGCCCCAGCATTTT. Translation: CAWSRYSNQPQHF.

The chain has TRBV10-3 and TRBJ2-1; 8 nucleotides match TRBD2. Trimming cost V 7 bases and J 5 bases; bases outside gene matches: 13. CDR1 ENHRY and CDR2 SYGVKD come from the germline V gene. The CDR3 loop spans 16 amino acids. The chain's CDR3 is CAITPGLAGANNEQFF. The CDR3 bases are TGTGCCATCACTCCCGGACTAGCAGGAGCCAACAATGAGCAGTTCTTC.

This clone was counted a single time. The J gene is TRBJ1-5, the V gene TRBV18, with D unclear. This CDR3 has 13 residues. The V end was cut by 4 bases, the J end by 4 bases, with 8 bases between. CDR1 KGHSH and CDR2 LQKENI come from the germline V gene. The CDR3 reads CASSRLTNQPQHF. DNA of the CDR3: TGTGCCAGCTCACGACTAACTAATCAGCCCCAGCATTTT.

The rearrangement links TRBV5-6 to TRBJ2-1; maybe TRBD2 (5 bases). The germline V and J ends were trimmed by 3 bases and 4 bases, with 14 bases remaining between them. CDR1 is SGHDT, CDR2 YYEEEE, per germline. The CDR3 is 15 amino acids. The CDR3: CASSSLRAPYNEQFF. The CDR3 region has the DNA TGTGCCAGCAGCTCTCTGCGGGCCCCATACAATGAGCAGTTCTTC.

This clone was recorded only once. The J gene is TRBJ1-2, the V gene TRBV27, with 12 bases matching TRBD1. The CDR3 has 15 residues. The junction had 9 bases not matched to a gene; V was cut back by 8 bases and J by 5 bases. Germline CDR1 and CDR2: MNHEY and SMNVEV (reference sequence). The CDR3 sequence is CASAFGDRGLYGYTF. The CDR3 DNA is TGTGCCAGCGCATTTGGGGACAGGGGGCTTTATGGCTACACCTTC.

The V gene is TRBV4-1, the J gene TRBJ1-2; 11 bases fit TRBD1. Germline V gives CDR1 MGHRA, CDR2 YSYEKL. The CDR3 consists of 19 residues. V lost 1 base and J lost 0; bases outside the gene matches: 10. CDR3 residues: CASSQVFRDRGFTNYGYTF. CDR3 sequence (DNA): TGCGCCAGCAGCCAAGTATTTCGGGACAGGGGGTTTACTAACTATGGCTACACCTTC.

J is TRBJ2-7 and V is TRBV7-9; a possible D gene is TRBD2 (6 bases). V was shortened by 5 bases and J by 4 bases, with 18 bases between the two germline ends. The CDR3 spans 15 residues. Germline lookup yields CDR1 SEHNR and CDR2 FQNEAQ (reference sequence). The CDR3 DNA reads as TGTGCCAGCAGCGGTCGACTGGGAGGTCAATACGAGCAGTACTTC. Protein product: CASSGRLGGQYEQYF. Full variable domain (missing parts from reference TRBV7-9 and TRBJ2-7): DTGVSQNPRHKITKRGQNVTFRCDPISEHNRLYWYRQTLGQGPEFLTYFQNEAQLEKSRLLSDRFSAERPKGSFSTLEIQRTEQGDSAMYLCASSGRLGGQYEQYFGPGTRLTVT.

The chain uses TRBV19 and TRBJ1-5; D is uncertain. The germline V and J ends were trimmed by 2 bases and 1 base, with 9 bases remaining between them. The germline gives CDR1 LNHDA, CDR2 SQIVND (reference sequence). This CDR3 comprises 15 residues. This CDR3 is CASSISGRSNQPQHF. The CDR3 region has the DNA TGTGCCAGTAGTATATCGGGGAGGAGCAATCAGCCCCAGCATTTT.

The gene calls are TRBV7-9 and TRBJ2-5; 7 bases agree with TRBD1. The germline V gene has CDR1 SEHNR and CDR2 FQNEAQ (reference sequence). This CDR3 region has 14 residues. The J segment lost 4 bases and the V segment lost 1 base, leaving 3 bases of the junction unmatched. This CDR3 is CASSLGQGLETQYF. DNA of the CDR3: TGTGCCAGCAGCTTAGGACAGGGATTAGAGACCCAGTACTTC.

The chain uses TRBV27 and TRBJ2-3; D is possibly TRBD1 (6 bases). Trimming removed 7 bases from V and 0 bases from J, with 11 bases in between. Germline V CDR1 and CDR2: MNHEY, SMNVEV (reference sequence). The length of the CDR3 is 14 residues. The CDR3 DNA reads as TGTGCCAGCACTGTACAGGGAAGCACAGATACGCAGTATTTT. It codes for CASTVQGSTDTQYF.

This chain links TRBV2 with TRBJ2-3; D gene uncertain. The germline CDR1 and CDR2 sequences are SNHLY and FYNNEI. CDR3 size: 13 residues. V was cut by 8 bases and J by 4 bases, with 13 bases left in between. CDR3 sequence (DNA): TGTGCCAGCCTTGCCCGGGCGGCAGATACGCAGTATTTT. Its protein product is CASLARAADTQYF. Full variable domain (missing parts from reference TRBV2 and TRBJ2-3): EPEVTQTPSHQVTQMGQEVILRCVPISNHLYFYWYRQILGQKVEFLVSFYNNEISEKSEIFDDQFSVERPDGSNFTLKIRSTKLEDSAMYFCASLARAADTQYFGPGTRLTVL.

The V and J genes are TRBV9 and TRBJ1-5; tentative D call: TRBD1 (5 bases). Trimming stripped 3 bases from V and 0 bases from J, with 10 bases between. CDR1 and CDR2 from the germline V gene are SGDLS and YYNGEE. The CDR3 loop spans 15 amino acids. CDR3 sequence: CASSASGYSNQPQHF. DNA for the CDR3: TGTGCCAGCAGCGCGTCAGGGTATAGCAATCAGCCCCAGCATTTT.

This clone appeared once. V is TRBV6-5 and J is TRBJ1-2; maybe TRBD1 (5 bases). Germline V gene lookup returns CDR1 MNHEY and CDR2 SVGAGI. This CDR3 is built from 14 residues. Deletions cut 7 bases from V and 1 base from J, with 13 bases between. The chain's CDR3 is CASKRVGDNYGYTF. Written as DNA, the CDR3 is TGTGCCAGCAAACGAGTGGGGGATAACTATGGCTACACCTTC.